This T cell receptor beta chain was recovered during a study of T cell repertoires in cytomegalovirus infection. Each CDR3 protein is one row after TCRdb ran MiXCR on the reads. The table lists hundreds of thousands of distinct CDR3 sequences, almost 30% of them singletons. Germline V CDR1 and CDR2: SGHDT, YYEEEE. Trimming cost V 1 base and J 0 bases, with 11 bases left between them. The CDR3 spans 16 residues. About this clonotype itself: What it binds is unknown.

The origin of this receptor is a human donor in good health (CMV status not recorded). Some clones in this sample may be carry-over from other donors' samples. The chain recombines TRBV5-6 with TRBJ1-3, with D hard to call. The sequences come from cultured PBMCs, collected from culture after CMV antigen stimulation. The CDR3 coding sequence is TGTGCCAGCAGCTTGTTCACCCAGAGCTCTGGAAACACCATATATTTT. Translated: CASSLFTQSSGNTIYF.